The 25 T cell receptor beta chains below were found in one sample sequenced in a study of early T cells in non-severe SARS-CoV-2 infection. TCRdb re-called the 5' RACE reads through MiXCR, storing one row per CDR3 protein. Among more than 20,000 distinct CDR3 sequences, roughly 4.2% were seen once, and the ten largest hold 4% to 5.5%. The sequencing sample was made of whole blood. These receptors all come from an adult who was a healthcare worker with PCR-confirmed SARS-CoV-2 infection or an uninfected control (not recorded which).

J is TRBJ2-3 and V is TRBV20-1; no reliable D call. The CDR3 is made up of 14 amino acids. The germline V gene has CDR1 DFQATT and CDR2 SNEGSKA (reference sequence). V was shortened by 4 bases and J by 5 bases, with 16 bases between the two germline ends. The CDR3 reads CSATLGNSRDTQYF. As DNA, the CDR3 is TGCAGTGCTACGCTGGGGAATTCGAGAGATACGCAGTATTTT.

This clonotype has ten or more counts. The DNA of the CDR3 is TGTGCCAGCAGCTTGAAGACAGGTCTCTACGAGCAGTACTTC. It is translated as CASSLKTGLYEQYF. The rearrangement uses TRBV7-9 and TRBJ2-7; possible D gene TRBD1, 6 bases. From germline, CDR1 is SEHNR and CDR2 FQNEAQ (reference sequence). The CDR3 has 14 amino acids. Between the trimmed V and J ends, which lost 3 bases and 3 bases, there was a span of 12 bases.

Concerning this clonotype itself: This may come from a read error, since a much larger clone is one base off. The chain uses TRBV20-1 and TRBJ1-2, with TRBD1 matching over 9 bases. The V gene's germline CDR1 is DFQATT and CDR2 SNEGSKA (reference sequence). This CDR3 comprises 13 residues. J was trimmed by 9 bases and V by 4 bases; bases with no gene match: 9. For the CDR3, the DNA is TGCAGTGCTACTAGGACAGGGGTAGGGAGCTACACCTTC. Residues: CSATRTGVGSYTF.

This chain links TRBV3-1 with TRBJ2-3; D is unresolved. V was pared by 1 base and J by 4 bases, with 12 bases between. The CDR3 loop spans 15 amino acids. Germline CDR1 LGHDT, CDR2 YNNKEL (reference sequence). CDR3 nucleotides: TGTGCCAGCAGCCAAGTTACAGAAGAGGCAGATACGCAGTATTTT. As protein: CASSQVTEEADTQYF.

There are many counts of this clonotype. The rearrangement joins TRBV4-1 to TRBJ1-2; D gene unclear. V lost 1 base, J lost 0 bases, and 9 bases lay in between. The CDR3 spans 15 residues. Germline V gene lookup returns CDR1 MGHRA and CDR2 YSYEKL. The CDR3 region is CASSQGRLANYGYTF. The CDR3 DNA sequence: TGCGCCAGCAGCCAAGGACGGTTAGCTAACTATGGCTACACCTTC.

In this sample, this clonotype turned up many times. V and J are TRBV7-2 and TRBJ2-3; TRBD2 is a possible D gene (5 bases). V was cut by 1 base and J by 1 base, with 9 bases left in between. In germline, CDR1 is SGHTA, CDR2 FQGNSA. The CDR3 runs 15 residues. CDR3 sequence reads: CASSLGRTGTDTQYF. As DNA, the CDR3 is TGTGCCAGCAGCTTAGGGAGGACCGGCACAGATACGCAGTATTTT.

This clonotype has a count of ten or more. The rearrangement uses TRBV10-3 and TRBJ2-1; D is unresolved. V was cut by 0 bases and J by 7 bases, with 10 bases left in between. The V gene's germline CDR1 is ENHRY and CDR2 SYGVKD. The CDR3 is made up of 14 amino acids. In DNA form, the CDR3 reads TGTGCCATCAGTGAGTCGAAGCAGCGAAATGAGCAGTTCTTC. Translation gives CAISESKQRNEQFF.

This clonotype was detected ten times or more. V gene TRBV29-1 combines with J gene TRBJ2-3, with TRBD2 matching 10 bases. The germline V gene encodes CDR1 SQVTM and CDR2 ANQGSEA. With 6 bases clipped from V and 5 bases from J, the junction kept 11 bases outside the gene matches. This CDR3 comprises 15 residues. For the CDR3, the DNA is TGCAGCGTCCCCGGGAGGAGGACTAGCGGAGATACGCAGTATTTT. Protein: CSVPGRRTSGDTQYF.

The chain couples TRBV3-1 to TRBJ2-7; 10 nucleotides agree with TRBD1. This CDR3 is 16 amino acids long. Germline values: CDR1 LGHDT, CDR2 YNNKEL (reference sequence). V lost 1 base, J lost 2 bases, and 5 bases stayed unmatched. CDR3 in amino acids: CASSQVSGTGAYEQYF. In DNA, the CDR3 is TGTGCCAGCAGCCAAGTTTCCGGGACAGGGGCCTACGAGCAGTACTTC.

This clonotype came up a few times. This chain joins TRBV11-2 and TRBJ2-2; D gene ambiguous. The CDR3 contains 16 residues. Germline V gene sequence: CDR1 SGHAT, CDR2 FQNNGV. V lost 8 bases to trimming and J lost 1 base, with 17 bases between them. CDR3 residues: CASGFRGAGNTGELFF. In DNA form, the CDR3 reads TGTGCCAGCGGTTTTCGCGGAGCCGGGAACACCGGGGAGCTGTTTTTT.

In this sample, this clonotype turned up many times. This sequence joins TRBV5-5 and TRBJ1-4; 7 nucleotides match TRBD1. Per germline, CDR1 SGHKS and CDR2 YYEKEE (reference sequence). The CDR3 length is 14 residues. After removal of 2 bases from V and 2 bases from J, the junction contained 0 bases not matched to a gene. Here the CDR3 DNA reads TGTGCCAGCAGCTTACAGGGGACTAATGAAAAACTGTTTTTT. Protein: CASSLQGTNEKLFF.

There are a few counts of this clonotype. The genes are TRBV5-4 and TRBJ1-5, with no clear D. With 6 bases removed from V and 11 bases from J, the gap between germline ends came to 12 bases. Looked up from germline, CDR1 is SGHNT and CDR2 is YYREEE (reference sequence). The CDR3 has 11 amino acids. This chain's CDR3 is CASTDGRTQHF. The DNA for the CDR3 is TGTGCCAGCACGGATGGGAGAACCCAGCATTTT.

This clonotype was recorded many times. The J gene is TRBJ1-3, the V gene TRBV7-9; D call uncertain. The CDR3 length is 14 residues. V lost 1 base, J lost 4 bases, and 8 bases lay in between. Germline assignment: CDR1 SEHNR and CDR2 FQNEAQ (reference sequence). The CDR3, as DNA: TGTGCCAGCAGCTTAGGAGGCAGCGGAAACACCATATATTTT. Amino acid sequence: CASSLGGSGNTIYF.

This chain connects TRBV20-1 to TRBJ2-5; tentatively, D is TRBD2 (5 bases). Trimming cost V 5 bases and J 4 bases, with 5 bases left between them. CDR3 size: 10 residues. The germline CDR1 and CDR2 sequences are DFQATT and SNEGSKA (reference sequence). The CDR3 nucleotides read TGCAGTGCTGGACTAGAGACCCAGTACTTC. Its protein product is CSAGLETQYF.

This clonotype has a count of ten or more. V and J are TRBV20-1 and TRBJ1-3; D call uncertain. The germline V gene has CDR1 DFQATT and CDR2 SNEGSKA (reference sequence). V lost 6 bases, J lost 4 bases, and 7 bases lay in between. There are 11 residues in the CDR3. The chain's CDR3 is CSAGGGNTIYF. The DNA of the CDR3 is TGCAGTGCAGGAGGAGGAAACACCATATATTTT.

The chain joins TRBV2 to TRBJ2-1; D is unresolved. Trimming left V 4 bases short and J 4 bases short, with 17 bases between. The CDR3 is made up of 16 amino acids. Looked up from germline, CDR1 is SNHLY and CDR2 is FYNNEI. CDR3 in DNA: TGTGCCAGCAGTGTGGAGAAACTTTACACTTACAATGAGCAGTTCTTC. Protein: CASSVEKLYTYNEQFF. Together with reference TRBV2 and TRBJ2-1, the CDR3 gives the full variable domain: EPEVTQTPSHQVTQMGQEVILRCVPISNHLYFYWYRQILGQKVEFLVSFYNNEISEKSEIFDDQFSVERPDGSNFTLKIRSTKLEDSAMYFCASSVEKLYTYNEQFFGPGTRLTVL.

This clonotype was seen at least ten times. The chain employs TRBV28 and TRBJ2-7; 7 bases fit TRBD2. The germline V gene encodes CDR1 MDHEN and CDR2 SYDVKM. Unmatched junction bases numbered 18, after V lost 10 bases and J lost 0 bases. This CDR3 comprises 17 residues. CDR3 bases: TGTGCCACGGGAGGACTGGCCTATCAGCCGATCTCCTACGAGCAGTACTTC. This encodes CATGGLAYQPISYEQYF.

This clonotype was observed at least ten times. This chain's CDR3 is CASSQSRTSPETQYF. For the CDR3, the DNA is TGTGCCAGCAGCCAGAGTCGGACTAGCCCCGAGACCCAGTACTTC. The chain links TRBV7-3 to TRBJ2-5; the match to TRBD2 covers 8 bases. CDR3 length: 15 amino acids. The germline V gene has CDR1 SGHTA and CDR2 FQGTGA. After removal of 5 bases from V and 5 bases from J, the junction contained 10 bases not matched to a gene.

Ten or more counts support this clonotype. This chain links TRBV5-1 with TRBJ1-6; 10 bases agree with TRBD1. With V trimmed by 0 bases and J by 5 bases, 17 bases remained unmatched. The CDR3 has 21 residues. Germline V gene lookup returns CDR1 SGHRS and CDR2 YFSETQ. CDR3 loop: CASSLAGYGTGAQWDNSPLHF. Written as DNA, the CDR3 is TGCGCCAGCAGCTTGGCCGGCTACGGGACAGGGGCCCAATGGGATAATTCACCCCTCCACTTT.

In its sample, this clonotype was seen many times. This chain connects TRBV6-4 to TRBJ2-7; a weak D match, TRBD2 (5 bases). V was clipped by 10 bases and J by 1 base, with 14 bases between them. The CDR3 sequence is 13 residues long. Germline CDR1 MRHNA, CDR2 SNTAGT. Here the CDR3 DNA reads TGTGCCAACTCTCGAAGGGAGTCCTACGAGCAGTACTTC. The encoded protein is CANSRRESYEQYF.

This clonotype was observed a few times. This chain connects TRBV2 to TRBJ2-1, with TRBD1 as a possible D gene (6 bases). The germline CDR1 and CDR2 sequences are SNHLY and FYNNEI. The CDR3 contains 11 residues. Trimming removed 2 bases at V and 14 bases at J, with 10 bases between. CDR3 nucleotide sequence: TGTGCCAGCAGTGAACGGACAGAGGAGTTCTTC. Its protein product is CASSERTEEFF.

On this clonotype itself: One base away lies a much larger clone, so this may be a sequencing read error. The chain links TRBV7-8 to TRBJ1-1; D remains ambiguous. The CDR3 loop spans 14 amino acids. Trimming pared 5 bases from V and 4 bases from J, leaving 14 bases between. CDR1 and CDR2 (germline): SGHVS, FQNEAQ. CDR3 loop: CASSPLTGSTEAFF. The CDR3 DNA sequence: TGTGCCAGCAGCCCACTGACGGGGAGCACTGAAGCTTTCTTT.

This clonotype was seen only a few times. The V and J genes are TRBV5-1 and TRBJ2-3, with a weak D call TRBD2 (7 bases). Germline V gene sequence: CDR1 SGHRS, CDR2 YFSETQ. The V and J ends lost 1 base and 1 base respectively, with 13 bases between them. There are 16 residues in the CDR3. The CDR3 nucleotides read TGCGCCAGCAGCTTGAGTGGCGGGGGCCGCACAGATACGCAGTATTTT. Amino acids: CASSLSGGGRTDTQYF.

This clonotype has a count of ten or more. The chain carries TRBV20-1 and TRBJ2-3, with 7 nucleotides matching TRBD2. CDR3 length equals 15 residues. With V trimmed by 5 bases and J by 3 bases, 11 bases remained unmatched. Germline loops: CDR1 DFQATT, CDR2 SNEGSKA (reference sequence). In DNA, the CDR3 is TGCAGTGCTGGACTGTCGAGCGGGGTAACAGATACGCAGTATTTT. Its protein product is CSAGLSSGVTDTQYF.

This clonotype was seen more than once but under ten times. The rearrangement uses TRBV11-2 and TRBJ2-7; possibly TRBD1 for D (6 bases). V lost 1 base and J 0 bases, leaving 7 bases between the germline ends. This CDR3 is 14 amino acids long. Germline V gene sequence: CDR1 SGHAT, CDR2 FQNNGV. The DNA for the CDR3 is TGTGCCAGCAGCTTAGTGGACAGCTCCTACGAGCAGTACTTC. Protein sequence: CASSLVDSSYEQYF.